This TCR beta chain was captured in a study of identical twins. This clonotype has only a few counts. Its antigen is still unknown. TCRdb itself ran the 5' RACE reads through MiXCR, one entry per CDR3 protein. The sample holds 400,000 to 550,000 distinct CDR3 sequences, approximately 22% seen once. The V gene's germline CDR1 is KGHDR and CDR2 SFDVKD. The CDR3 is 14 amino acids. The ends were cut back, 5 bases at V and 8 bases at J, with 15 bases in the middle. General study findings and limits: Donors were not followed over many years; analysis was cross-sectional.

These same records also appear under a second study, on T cells expressing NK-cell markers. That work states: T cells sorted in several experiments were restricted to alpha-beta TCR T cells by an anti-gamma-delta TCR antibody.

The sequenced sample was CD4+ T cells sorted from blood. This sequence joins TRBV24-1 and TRBJ2-1; a possible D gene is TRBD2 (5 bases). This clonotype was sampled from a woman between 18 and 29 years old in good health. The CDR3 protein is CATSARGQPYEQFF. Written as DNA, the CDR3 is TGTGCCACCAGTGCACGCGGGCAGCCATATGAGCAGTTCTTC.